The rows below give T cell receptor beta chains drawn from one sample of a study of response to subunit inactivated influenza vaccine. One entry per CDR3 protein results from TCRdb running MiXCR on the RT-PCR reads. The sample has roughly 790,000 distinct CDR3 sequences, about 20% seen once. Sequences were derived from PBMCs from blood, sampled 4 to 6 days after vaccination. These TCRs come from a man aged 50-60 years who received an inactivated influenza vaccine. CDR3s include the opening cysteine and the closing phenylalanine or tryptophan. The D gene is left open where the match is weak. A row's size may be missing; if present it is once, few, many or a size class.

CDR3 | DNA | V | D | size | J
CASSYPGTNTGELFF | TGTGCCAGCAGTTACCCCGGGACGAACACCGGGGAGCTGTTTTTT | TRBV6-6 | . | . | TRBJ2-2
CASSPTLAGGVGEQYF | TGTGCCAGCAGTCCGACATTAGCGGGGGGCGTGGGCGAGCAGTACTTC | TRBV12-3/TRBV12-4 | TRBD2 | few | TRBJ2-7
CASSRTRTYEQYF | TGCGCCAGCAGCCGGACAAGAACCTACGAGCAGTACTTC | TRBV5-1 | . | few | TRBJ2-7
CASSPFRGGVQETQYF | TGTGCCAGCAGTCCCTTTCGGGGGGGCGTGCAAGAGACCCAGTACTTC | TRBV6-2/TRBV6-3 | TRBD2 | . | TRBJ2-5
CASSEYLTGRGNIQYF | TGTGCCAGCAGTGAATATTTGACAGGGAGGGGAAACATTCAGTACTTC | TRBV25-1 | . | . | TRBJ2-4
CAISERGQGNQPQHF | TGTGCCATCAGTGAGAGAGGGCAGGGTAATCAGCCCCAGCATTTT | TRBV10-3 | . | . | TRBJ1-5
CASSLEGPSWGNTGELFF | TGTGCCAGCAGCTTAGAGGGCCCGTCCTGGGGTAACACCGGGGAGCTGTTTTTT | TRBV11-2 | . | . | TRBJ2-2
CASSLLGRRNTDTQYF | TGCGCCAGCAGCTTGCTAGGTCGGAGAAACACAGATACGCAGTATTTT | TRBV5-1 | . | . | TRBJ2-3
CASGFGGTDEQFF | TGTGCTAGTGGTTTTGGCGGGACGGATGAGCAGTTCTTC | TRBV12-5 | . | . | TRBJ2-1
CSARGLAGGTYTDTQYF | TGCAGTGCTAGAGGGCTAGCGGGGGGGACCTACACAGATACGCAGTATTTT | TRBV20-1 | TRBD2 | . | TRBJ2-3
CASSLASGNKNIQYF | TGCGCCAGCAGCTTGGCATCCGGTAACAAAAACATTCAGTACTTC | TRBV5-1 | . | few | TRBJ2-4
CASSPRLAGERDTQYF | TGTGCCAGCAGCCCACGACTAGCGGGGGAAAGAGATACGCAGTATTTT | TRBV11-2 | TRBD2 | . | TRBJ2-3
CLLQDALRPNYGYTF | TGCCTATTACAGGACGCCCTTCGACCTAACTATGGCTACACCTTC | TRBV7-9 | . | few | TRBJ1-2
CSARDPGSRGSTDTQYF | TGCAGTGCTAGAGATCCTGGTAGCCGGGGGAGCACAGATACGCAGTATTTT | TRBV20-1 | . | few | TRBJ2-3
CASSPVTGQGAGNQPQHF | TGTGCCAGCAGCCCAGTAACGGGACAGGGTGCTGGCAATCAGCCCCAGCATTTT | TRBV5-5 | TRBD1 | few | TRBJ1-5
CASSGLAGGRLRNNEQFF | TGTGCCAGCAGTGGACTAGCGGGGGGGCGCCTCCGGAACAATGAGCAGTTCTTC | TRBV6-1 | TRBD2 | . | TRBJ2-1
CATSDPSKTGGSYNEQFF | TGTGCCACCAGTGACCCCTCTAAAACAGGGGGCTCCTACAATGAGCAGTTCTTC | TRBV24-1 | TRBD1 | few | TRBJ2-1
CSAKRAGVTHEQYF | TGCAGTGCTAAGAGAGCGGGAGTGACGCACGAGCAGTACTTC | TRBV20-1 | TRBD2 | few | TRBJ2-7
CASSPVGTEAFF | TGTGCCAGCAGCCCCGTTGGCACTGAAGCTTTCTTT | TRBV7-9 | . | few | TRBJ1-1
CSVTDRSSGSWRETQYF | TGCAGCGTTACAGACCGGTCTAGCGGGAGTTGGCGGGAGACCCAGTACTTC | TRBV29-1 | TRBD2 | few | TRBJ2-5
CASQQDGWPQHF | TGTGCCAGTCAACAGGATGGGTGGCCCCAGCATTTT | TRBV19 | . | . | TRBJ1-5
CASSYRSGQPQHF | TGTGCCAGCAGTTACAGGTCGGGGCAGCCCCAGCATTTT | TRBV6-5 | . | few | TRBJ1-5
CAISSGPFVTEAFF | TGTGCTATCAGCTCCGGACCGTTTGTGACTGAAGCTTTCTTT | TRBV11-2 | . | . | TRBJ1-1
CAWSRFRGQETQYF | TGTGCCTGGAGTCGGTTTAGGGGCCAAGAGACCCAGTACTTC | TRBV30 | . | few | TRBJ2-5
CASASTVAGANVLTF | TGTGCCAGCGCCTCGACAGTAGCTGGGGCCAACGTCCTGACTTTC | TRBV5-6 | . | . | TRBJ2-6
CASSGASYEQYF | TGCGCCAGCAGCGGGGCGTCCTACGAGCAGTACTTC | TRBV5-1 | . | many | TRBJ2-7
CASSLRTGGRTEAFF | TGCGCCAGCAGCTTGCGGACAGGGGGAAGGACTGAAGCTTTCTTT | TRBV5-1 | TRBD1 | . | TRBJ1-1
CASSEAVSRYTEAFF | TGTGCCAGCAGTGAAGCGGTGTCCAGGTATACTGAAGCTTTCTTT | TRBV6-1 | . | few | TRBJ1-1
CATRDSGNYGYTF | TGTGCCACCAGGGATAGCGGGAACTATGGCTACACCTTC | TRBV24-1 | . | few | TRBJ1-2
CASSQTNSENIQYF | TGCGCCAGCAGCCAGACCAACAGCGAAAACATTCAGTACTTC | TRBV4-1 | . | many | TRBJ2-4
CASRMRLTSRPGELFF | TGTGCCAGCAGGATGAGGTTGACCAGCCGCCCCGGGGAGCTGTTTTTT | TRBV3-1 | . | few | TRBJ2-2
CASTQGETQYF | TGTGCCAGCACCCAGGGAGAGACCCAGTACTTC | TRBV6-5 | . | . | TRBJ2-5
CASSQMTRGHTEAFF | TGTGCCAGCAGTCAAATGACGAGGGGACACACTGAAGCTTTCTTT | TRBV6-1 | . | . | TRBJ1-1
CASSSDSLLTDTQYF | TGTGCCAGCAGTTCGGACTCTCTCCTCACAGATACGCAGTATTTT | TRBV6-5 | . | . | TRBJ2-3
CSVWGSSYNEQFF | TGCAGTGTTTGGGGGAGCTCCTACAATGAGCAGTTCTTC | TRBV20-1 | . | . | TRBJ2-1
CASSEEPLNTGELFF | TGTGCCAGCAGTGAAGAACCCCTAAACACCGGGGAGCTGTTTTTT | TRBV6-1 | . | few | TRBJ2-2
CSAREGTSPDTQYF | TGCAGTGCTAGAGAGGGGACTAGCCCAGATACGCAGTATTTT | TRBV20-1 | TRBD2 | few | TRBJ2-3
CASSLDRVEQYF | TGTGCCAGCAGCTTAGACAGGGTCGAGCAGTACTTC | TRBV7-8 | . | . | TRBJ2-7
CSVGDNYEQYF | TGCAGCGTTGGGGACAACTACGAGCAGTACTTC | TRBV29-1 | . | . | TRBJ2-7
CASSLTGRSEQYF | TGTGCCAGCAGTTTAACAGGGAGGTCCGAGCAGTACTTC | TRBV27 | . | . | TRBJ2-7
CASSLHVEQFF | TGTGCCAGCAGTTTACACGTGGAGCAGTTCTTC | TRBV12-3/TRBV12-4 | . | many | TRBJ2-1
CASSVTLDPNTEAFF | TGTGCCAGCAGCGTAACCCTAGACCCGAACACTGAAGCTTTCTTT | TRBV9 | . | . | TRBJ1-1
CASSRGLAGGPYQDTQYF | TGTGCCAGCAGCCGTGGACTAGCGGGAGGGCCATACCAAGATACCCAGTACTTC | TRBV4-2 | TRBD2 | . | TRBJ2-5